Each of the 21 T cell receptor beta chains below was sequenced from the same sample in a study of blood T cell repertoires in COVID-19. Produced via immunoSEQ multiplex PCR; TCRdb's table is partial and in-frame only. Counted here are about 120,000 clones, 90% occurring once; the ten biggest clones make up under 6%. The sequencing input was peripheral blood. These TCRs come from a woman between 50 and 59 years old with acute or convalescent COVID-19.

The CDR3 reads CSAQTGLGEKLFF. CDR3 DNA: TGCAGCGCCCAGACAGGGCTAGGTGAAAAACTGTTTTTT. V and J are TRBV29-1 and TRBJ1-4; TRBD1 aligns across 7 bases. V shed 7 bases, J shed 7 bases, and the junction held 9 bases outside the gene matches. Germline assignment: CDR1 SQVTM and CDR2 ANQGSEA. This CDR3 is 13 amino acids long.

The V and J genes are TRBV6-4 and TRBJ2-3, with D possibly TRBD1 on 5 matching bases. V was trimmed by 3 bases and J by 1 base, leaving 11 bases between them. The V gene's germline CDR1 is MRHNA and CDR2 SNTAGT. CDR3 length equals 15 residues. In DNA form, the CDR3 reads TGTGCCAGCAGTGATTCACCAGGGCGCACAGATACGCAGTATTTT. This gives the protein CASSDSPGRTDTQYF.

V gene TRBV5-1 combines with J gene TRBJ2-3; 7 positions agree with TRBD1. The trim removed 4 bases at V and 4 bases at J, leaving 9 bases unmatched. CDR1 and CDR2 from the germline V gene are SGHRS and YFSETQ. This CDR3 comprises 15 residues. In DNA form, the CDR3 reads TGCGCCAGCAGCGCCGCAAAGACAGGGCCAGATACGCAGTATTTT. Amino acids: CASSAAKTGPDTQYF. The whole variable domain, remainder taken from reference TRBV5-1 and TRBJ2-3, is KAGVTQTPRYLIKTRGQQVTLSCSPISGHRSVSWYQQTPGQGLQFLFEYFSETQRNKGNFPGRFSGRQFSNSRSEMNVSTLELGDSALYLCASSAAKTGPDTQYFGPGTRLTVL.

The chain is built from TRBV19 and TRBJ1-1; no firm D call. The V and J ends lost 3 bases and 4 bases respectively, with 9 bases between them. The germline V gene encodes CDR1 LNHDA and CDR2 SQIVND (reference sequence). The CDR3 is 13 amino acids. Written as DNA, the CDR3 is TGTGCCAGTAGTATGGAGAGGAGCACTGAAGCTTTCTTT. It yields the protein CASSMERSTEAFF.

This chain links TRBV5-1 with TRBJ2-3, with TRBD2 identical over 10 bases. The CDR3 length is 16 residues. CDR1 and CDR2 from the germline V gene are SGHRS and YFSETQ. With V trimmed by 2 bases and J by 0 bases, 3 bases remained unmatched. The CDR3 protein is CASSLVLAGSTDTQYF. In DNA, the CDR3 is TGCGCCAGCAGCTTAGTACTAGCGGGGAGCACAGATACGCAGTATTTT.

CDR3 nucleotides: TGCGCCAGCAGCCAAGGGACAGGCGACTCTAGCACAGATACGCAGTATTTT. It specifies CASSQGTGDSSTDTQYF. The chain links TRBV4-1 to TRBJ2-3; 7 bases are shared with TRBD1. The V and J ends lost 1 base and 0 bases, in that order; junction bases with no gene match: 7. Germline CDR1 is MGHRA and CDR2 is YSYEKL. This CDR3 comprises 17 residues.

The gene calls are TRBV7-2 and TRBJ2-3; 10 nucleotides align to TRBD2. This CDR3 spans 17 amino acids. Germline CDR1 reads SGHTA; CDR2 reads FQGNSA. V was clipped by 4 bases and J by 4 bases; unmatched bases: 11. The DNA for the CDR3 is TGTGCCAGCAGCTGGGTAACTAGCGGGACTATAGCAGATACGCAGTATTTT. Residues: CASSWVTSGTIADTQYF.

This clone was seen just once. This chain links TRBV11-3 with TRBJ2-5, with TRBD1 as a possible D gene (5 bases). V lost 3 bases and J lost 1, with 6 bases in between. The CDR3 runs to 13 residues. Germline V gene data show CDR1 as SGHNT and CDR2 as YENEEA. CDR3 nucleotides: TGTGCCAGCAGCTTGACAGCCCAAGAGACCCAGTACTTC. Protein sequence: CASSLTAQETQYF.

This chain links TRBV2 with TRBJ2-4, with 9 bases identical to TRBD1. The CDR3 has 17 amino acids. V was clipped by 2 bases and J by 2 bases; unmatched bases: 7. The germline V gene encodes CDR1 SNHLY and CDR2 FYNNEI. CDR3 nucleotide sequence: TGTGCCAGCAGTGAACGGGACAGGGCCGTTACCAAAAACATTCAGTACTTC. It specifies CASSERDRAVTKNIQYF.

The chain couples TRBV18 to TRBJ1-2, with 10 bases aligning to TRBD1. Germline CDR1 reads KGHSH; CDR2 reads LQKENI. The V segment lost 5 bases and the J segment 6 bases; nucleotides outside the gene matches: 6. The CDR3 has 14 residues. This CDR3 is CASSSNGQGDGYTF. CDR3 in DNA: TGTGCCAGCTCATCGAATGGACAGGGGGATGGCTACACCTTC.

The chain uses TRBV9 and TRBJ1-3; possible D gene TRBD1, 5 bases. The CDR3 consists of 16 residues. Germline V gene lookup returns CDR1 SGDLS and CDR2 YYNGEE. With 0 bases removed from V and 2 bases from J, the gap between germline ends came to 12 bases. CDR3 protein: CASSVAGGGTGNTIYF. In nucleotides, the CDR3 is TGTGCCAGCAGCGTAGCGGGCGGGGGAACTGGAAACACCATATATTTT.

This clone was observed a few times. The CDR3 spells CASSALRGREQYF. CDR3 DNA: TGTGCCAGCAGCGCGCTCAGGGGGCGCGAGCAGTACTTC. The chain employs TRBV3-1 (or the pseudogene TRBV3-2) and TRBJ2-7; 8 bases line up with TRBD1. CDR1 is LGHDT, CDR2 YNNKEL, per germline (reference sequence). CDR3 length equals 13 residues. V trimming: 5 bases; J trimming: 6 bases; junction bases outside the gene matches: 6.

This chain joins TRBV2 and TRBJ2-3; D unresolved. The germline V gene has CDR1 SNHLY and CDR2 FYNNEI. The CDR3 loop spans 16 amino acids. Trimming took off 1 base at V and 4 bases at J, with 15 bases between the two ends. CDR3: CASSEEVGLVSDTQYF. CDR3 bases: TGTGCCAGCAGTGAAGAGGTGGGCCTCGTCTCAGATACGCAGTATTTT.

The V gene is TRBV6-2 or TRBV6-3, the J gene TRBJ2-1; no reliable D call. Trimming took 6 bases from V and 0 from J, leaving 18 bases between them. The germline V gene has CDR1 MNHEY and CDR2 SVGEGT. CDR3 size: 17 residues. DNA for the CDR3: TGTGCCAGCAGCCTACGAAGCGCCACGAGCTCCTACAATGAGCAGTTCTTC. Protein sequence: CASSLRSATSSYNEQFF.

On this clone: At one end the junction does not follow the germline gene, possibly because of a read error. The chain couples TRBV6-2 or TRBV6-3 to TRBJ2-5, with 7 bases identical to TRBD1. The CDR3 has 14 amino acids. CDR1 and CDR2 from the germline V gene are MNHEY and SVGEGT. The CDR3 DNA sequence: TGTGCCAGCAGCAAAAGGGGGCTAAGAGAGGCCCAGTACTTC. Amino acids: CASSKRGLREAQYF.

This clone was observed once. The chain combines TRBV1 with TRBJ2-1; the D call of TRBD2 is as the table states it, not checked on the DNA. TRBV1 is listed as a pseudogene. The length of the CDR3 is 18 residues. CDR3 amino acids: CTSSPSGTSGVANNEQFF. The CDR3 nucleotides are TGCACCAGCAGCCCCTCCGGGACTAGCGGGGTAGCTAACAATGAGCAGTTCTTC.

This clone is a singleton in its sample. The V and J genes are TRBV9 and TRBJ1-4; D gene ambiguous. Per the germline V gene, CDR1 is SGDLS and CDR2 is YYNGEE. The CDR3 is 15 amino acids. V was shortened by 0 bases and J by 5 bases, with 11 bases between the two germline ends. The CDR3 sequence is CASSVGYWANEKLFF. CDR3 in DNA: TGTGCCAGCAGCGTAGGATATTGGGCCAATGAAAAACTGTTTTTT.

The genes are TRBV4-3 and TRBJ1-2, with TRBD1 as a possible D gene (5 bases). V was trimmed by 2 bases and J by 4 bases, leaving 14 bases between them. From germline, CDR1 is LGHNA and CDR2 YSLEER. The CDR3 extends over 15 amino acids. CDR3 coding DNA: TGCGCCAGCAGCCAATCACCGGGTAGGGGCTATGGCTACACCTTC. Amino acids: CASSQSPGRGYGYTF.

V gene TRBV7-2 combines with J gene TRBJ2-7; TRBD1 is a possible D gene (6 bases). The V and J ends lost 1 base and 3 bases respectively, with 7 bases between them. Germline V gene data show CDR1 as SGHTA and CDR2 as FQGNSA. This CDR3 contains 13 residues. CDR3 bases: TGTGCCAGCAGCTTAGAGGGGGTCTACGAGCAGTACTTC. It yields the protein CASSLEGVYEQYF.

This sequence joins TRBV18 and TRBJ1-2, with unresolved D. Germline CDR1 and CDR2: KGHSH and LQKENI. Trimming took 6 bases from V and 3 from J, leaving 11 bases between them. There are 13 residues in the CDR3. The DNA of the CDR3 is TGTGCCAGCTCCTCAGGTGGGCACTATGGCTACACCTTC. Protein sequence: CASSSGGHYGYTF.

V gene TRBV7-9 combines with J gene TRBJ2-1; 7 bases match TRBD2. After removal of 1 base from V and 7 bases from J, the junction contained 10 bases not matched to a gene. CDR1 is SEHNR and CDR2 is FQNEAQ in the germline V gene (reference sequence). This CDR3 region has 16 residues. CDR3 region: CASSLVAGVSYNEQFF. The CDR3 bases are TGTGCCAGCAGCTTAGTCGCGGGAGTGTCTTATAATGAGCAGTTCTTC.